The sequence of this T cell receptor (beta chain) was determined in a study of human T cells and chemical hapten exposure. Time point in this sample: healthy volunteer bleed at 2 weeks. Researchers extracted total RNA from unfractionated whole blood. CDR1 is SGHRS and CDR2 is YFSETQ in the germline V gene. The CDR3 sequence is 16 residues long. Trimming shortened V by 3 bases and J by 2 bases, and 12 bases separated the two germline ends. TCRdb passed the RACE reads through MiXCR, listing each CDR3 protein once. The table lists roughly 120,000 distinct CDR3 sequences, approximately 9% of them singletons.

This sequence originates from a male donor in good health. Some clones in this sample may be carry-over from other donors' samples. The genes are TRBV5-1 and TRBJ2-6; tentative D call: TRBD2 (6 bases). The material sequenced was whole blood. The CDR3 sequence: CASSSPGRTGANVLTF. The CDR3 nucleotides read TGCGCCAGCAGCTCTCCCGGGAGAACTGGGGCCAACGTCCTGACTTTC.